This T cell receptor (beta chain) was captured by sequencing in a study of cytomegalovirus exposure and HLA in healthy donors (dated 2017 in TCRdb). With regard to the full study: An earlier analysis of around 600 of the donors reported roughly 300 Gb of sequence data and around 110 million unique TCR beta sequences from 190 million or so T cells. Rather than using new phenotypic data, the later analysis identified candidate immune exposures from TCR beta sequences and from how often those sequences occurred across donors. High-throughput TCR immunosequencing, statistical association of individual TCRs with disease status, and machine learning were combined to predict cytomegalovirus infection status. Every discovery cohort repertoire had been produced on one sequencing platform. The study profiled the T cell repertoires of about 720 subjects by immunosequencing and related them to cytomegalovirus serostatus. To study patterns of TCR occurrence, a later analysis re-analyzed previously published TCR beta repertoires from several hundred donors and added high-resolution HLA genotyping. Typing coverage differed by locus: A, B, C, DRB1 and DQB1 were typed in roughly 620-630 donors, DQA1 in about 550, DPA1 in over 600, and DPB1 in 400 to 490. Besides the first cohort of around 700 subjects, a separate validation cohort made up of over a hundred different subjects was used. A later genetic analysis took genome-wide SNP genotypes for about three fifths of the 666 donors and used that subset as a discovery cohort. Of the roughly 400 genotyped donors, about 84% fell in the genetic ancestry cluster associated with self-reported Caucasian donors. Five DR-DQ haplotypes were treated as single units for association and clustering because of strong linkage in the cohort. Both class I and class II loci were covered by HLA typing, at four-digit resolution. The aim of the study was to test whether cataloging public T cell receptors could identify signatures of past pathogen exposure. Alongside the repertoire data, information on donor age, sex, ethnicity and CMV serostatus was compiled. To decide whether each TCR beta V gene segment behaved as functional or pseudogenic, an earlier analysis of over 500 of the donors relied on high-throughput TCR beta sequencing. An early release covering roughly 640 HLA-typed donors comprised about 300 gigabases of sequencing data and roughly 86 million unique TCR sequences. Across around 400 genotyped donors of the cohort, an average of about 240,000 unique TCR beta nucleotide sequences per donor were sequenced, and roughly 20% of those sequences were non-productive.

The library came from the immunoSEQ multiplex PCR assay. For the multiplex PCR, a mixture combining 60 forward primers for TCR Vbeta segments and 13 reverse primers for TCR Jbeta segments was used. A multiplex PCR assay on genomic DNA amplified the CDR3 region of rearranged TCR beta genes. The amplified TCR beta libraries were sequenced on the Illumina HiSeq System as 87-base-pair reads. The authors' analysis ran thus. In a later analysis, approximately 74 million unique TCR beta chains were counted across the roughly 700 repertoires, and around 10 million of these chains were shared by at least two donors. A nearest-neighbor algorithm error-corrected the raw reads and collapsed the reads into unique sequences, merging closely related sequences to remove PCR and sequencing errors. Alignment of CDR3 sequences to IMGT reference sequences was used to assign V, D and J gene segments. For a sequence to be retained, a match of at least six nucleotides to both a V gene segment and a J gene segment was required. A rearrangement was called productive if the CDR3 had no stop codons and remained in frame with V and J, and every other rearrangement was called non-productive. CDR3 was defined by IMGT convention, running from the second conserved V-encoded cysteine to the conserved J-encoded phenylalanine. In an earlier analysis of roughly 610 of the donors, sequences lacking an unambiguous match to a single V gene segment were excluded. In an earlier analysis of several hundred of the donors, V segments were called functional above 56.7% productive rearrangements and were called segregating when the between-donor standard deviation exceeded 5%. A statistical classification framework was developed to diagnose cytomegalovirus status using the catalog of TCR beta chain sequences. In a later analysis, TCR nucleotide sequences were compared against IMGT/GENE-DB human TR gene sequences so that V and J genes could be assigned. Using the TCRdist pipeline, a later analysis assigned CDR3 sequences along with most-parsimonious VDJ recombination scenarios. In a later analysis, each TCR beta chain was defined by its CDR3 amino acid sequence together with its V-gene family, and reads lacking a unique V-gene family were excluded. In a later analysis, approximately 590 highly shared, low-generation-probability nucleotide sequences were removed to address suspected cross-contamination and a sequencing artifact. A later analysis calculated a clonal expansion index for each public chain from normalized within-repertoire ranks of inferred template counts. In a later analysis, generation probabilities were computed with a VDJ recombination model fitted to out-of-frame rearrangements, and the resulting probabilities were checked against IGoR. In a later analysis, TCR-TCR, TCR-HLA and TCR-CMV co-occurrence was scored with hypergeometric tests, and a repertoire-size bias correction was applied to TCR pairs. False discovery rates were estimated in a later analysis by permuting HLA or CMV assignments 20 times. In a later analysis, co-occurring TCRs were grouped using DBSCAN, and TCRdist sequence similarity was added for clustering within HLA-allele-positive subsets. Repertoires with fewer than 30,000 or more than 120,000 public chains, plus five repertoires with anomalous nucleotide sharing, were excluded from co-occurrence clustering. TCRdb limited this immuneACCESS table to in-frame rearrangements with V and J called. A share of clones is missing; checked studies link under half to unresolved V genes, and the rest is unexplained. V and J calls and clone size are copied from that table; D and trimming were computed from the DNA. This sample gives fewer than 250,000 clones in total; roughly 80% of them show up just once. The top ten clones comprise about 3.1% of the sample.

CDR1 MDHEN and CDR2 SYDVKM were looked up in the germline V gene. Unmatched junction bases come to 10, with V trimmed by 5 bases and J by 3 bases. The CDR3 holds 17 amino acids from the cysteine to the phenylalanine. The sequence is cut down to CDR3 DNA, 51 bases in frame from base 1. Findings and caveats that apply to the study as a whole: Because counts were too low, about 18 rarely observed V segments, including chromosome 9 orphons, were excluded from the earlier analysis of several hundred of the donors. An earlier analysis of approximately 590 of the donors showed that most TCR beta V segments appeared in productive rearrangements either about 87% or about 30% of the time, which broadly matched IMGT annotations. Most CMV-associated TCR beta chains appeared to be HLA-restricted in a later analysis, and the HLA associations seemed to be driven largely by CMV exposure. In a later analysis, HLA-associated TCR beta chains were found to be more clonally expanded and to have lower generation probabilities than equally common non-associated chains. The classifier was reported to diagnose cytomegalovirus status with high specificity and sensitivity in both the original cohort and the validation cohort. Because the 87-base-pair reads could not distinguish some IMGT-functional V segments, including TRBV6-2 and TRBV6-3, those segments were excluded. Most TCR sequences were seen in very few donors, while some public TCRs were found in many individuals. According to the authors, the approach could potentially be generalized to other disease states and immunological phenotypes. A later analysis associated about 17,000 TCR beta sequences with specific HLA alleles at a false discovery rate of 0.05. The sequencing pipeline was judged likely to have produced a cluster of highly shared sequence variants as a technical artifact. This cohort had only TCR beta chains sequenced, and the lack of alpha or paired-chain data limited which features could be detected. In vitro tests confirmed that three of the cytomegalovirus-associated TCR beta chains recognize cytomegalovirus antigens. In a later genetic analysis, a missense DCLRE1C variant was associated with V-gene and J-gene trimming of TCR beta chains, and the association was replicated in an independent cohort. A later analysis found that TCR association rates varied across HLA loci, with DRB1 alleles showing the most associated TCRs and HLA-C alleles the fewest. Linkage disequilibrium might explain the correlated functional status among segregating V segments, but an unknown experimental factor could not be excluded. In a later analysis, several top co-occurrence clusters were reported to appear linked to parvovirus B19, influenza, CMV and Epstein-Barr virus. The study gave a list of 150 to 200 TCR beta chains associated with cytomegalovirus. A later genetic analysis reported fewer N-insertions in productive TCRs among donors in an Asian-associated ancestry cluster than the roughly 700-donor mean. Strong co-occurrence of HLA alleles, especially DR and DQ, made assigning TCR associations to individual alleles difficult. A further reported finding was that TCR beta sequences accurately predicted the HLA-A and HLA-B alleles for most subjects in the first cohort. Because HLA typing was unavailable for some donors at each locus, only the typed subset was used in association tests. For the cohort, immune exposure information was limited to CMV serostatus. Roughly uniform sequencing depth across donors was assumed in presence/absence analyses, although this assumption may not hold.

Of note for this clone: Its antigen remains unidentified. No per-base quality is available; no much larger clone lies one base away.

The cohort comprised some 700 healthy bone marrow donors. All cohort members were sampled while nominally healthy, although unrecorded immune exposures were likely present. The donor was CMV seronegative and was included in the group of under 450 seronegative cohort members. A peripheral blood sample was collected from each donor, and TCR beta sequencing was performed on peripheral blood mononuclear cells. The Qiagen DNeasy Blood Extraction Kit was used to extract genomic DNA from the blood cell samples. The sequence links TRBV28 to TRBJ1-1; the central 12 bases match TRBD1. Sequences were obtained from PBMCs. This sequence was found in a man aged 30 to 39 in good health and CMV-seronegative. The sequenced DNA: TGTGCCAGCAGTCCCTGGGGGACAGGGGGCCGGGACACTGAAGCTTTCTTT. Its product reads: CASSPWGTGGRDTEAFF.